Following are 23 T cell receptor beta chains from one sample sequenced in a study of OX40 agonist ivuxolimab in advanced cancers. The table came from immunoSEQ multiplex PCR; TCRdb's copy has only in-frame clones and leaves some out. The sample includes 90,000 to 95,000 clones, more than 70% of them seen just once. This sample comprised CD4+ or CD8+ T cells sorted from blood, obtained in a trial of the OX40 agonist ivuxolimab. These receptor sequences come from an adult with an advanced solid tumor such as melanoma, head and neck, liver or kidney cancer.

The J gene is TRBJ1-2, the V gene TRBV6-6, with D possibly being TRBD1 (5 bases). V was clipped by 6 bases and J by 1 base, with 9 bases between them. In germline, CDR1 is MNHNY, CDR2 SVGAGI (reference sequence). There are 13 residues in the CDR3. CDR3 in amino acids: CASSPQGNYGYTF. The CDR3 bases are TGTGCCAGCAGCCCTCAGGGTAACTATGGCTACACCTTC.

The chain joins TRBV19 to TRBJ2-1, with D perhaps TRBD1 (5 bases). Germline CDR1 LNHDA, CDR2 SQIVND (reference sequence). The CDR3 spans 15 residues. V was trimmed by 3 bases and J by 6 bases, leaving 15 bases between them. The CDR3 DNA sequence: TGTGCCAGTAGTATTGGGTCTTCGACAGCCAATGAGCAGTTCTTC. Its protein product is CASSIGSSTANEQFF.

J is TRBJ1-1 and V is TRBV7-2, with 8 bases aligning to TRBD1. The CDR3 runs to 17 residues. Per germline, CDR1 SGHTA and CDR2 FQGNSA. Losses at the gene ends were 1 base for V and 1 base for J; bases not matched to a gene: 8. The CDR3 coding sequence is TGTGCCAGCAGCTTAGGTCGGCAGGGGGCCAGGAACACTGAAGCTTTCTTT. It is translated as CASSLGRQGARNTEAFF.

The table lists this clone with a count of one. The chain combines TRBV18 with TRBJ2-2; 8 bases fit TRBD2. Germline CDR1 is KGHSH and CDR2 is LQKENI. The CDR3 is made up of 16 amino acids. V was pared by 4 bases and J by 1 base, with 5 bases of the junction left unmatched. The DNA for the CDR3 is TGTGCCAGCTCACTAACGGGACTAGAGAACACCGGGGAGCTGTTTTTT. Amino acids: CASSLTGLENTGELFF.

The chain recombines TRBV21-1 with TRBJ2-3; the D call in the table, TRBD1, was not verified against the DNA. TRBV21-1 is given as a pseudogene. The CDR3 is made up of 17 amino acids. The CDR3 loop reads CASSKGWTGTSTDTQYF. CDR3 DNA: TGTGCCAGCAGCAAAGGTTGGACAGGGACTAGCACAGATACGCAGTATTTT.

The chain is built from TRBV19 and TRBJ1-1; no clear D gene. CDR1 and CDR2 (germline): LNHDA, SQIVND (reference sequence). This CDR3 region has 14 residues. The V end was cut by 7 bases, the J end by 1 base, with 13 bases between. The CDR3 loop reads CASTPAGGNTEAFF. As DNA, the CDR3 is TGTGCCAGTACCCCAGCGGGAGGGAACACTGAAGCTTTCTTT.

The J gene is TRBJ1-1, the V gene TRBV7-3; D gene uncertain. The germline CDR1 and CDR2 sequences are SGHTA and FQGTGA. The germline V and J ends were trimmed by 2 bases and 1 base, with 5 bases remaining between them. This CDR3 has 13 residues. The CDR3 spells CASSLLGNTEAFF. CDR3 bases: TGTGCCAGCAGCTTATTGGGGAACACTGAAGCTTTCTTT.

The chain joins TRBV7-9 to TRBJ2-5, with D possibly matching TRBD2 (5 bases). V was trimmed by 5 bases and J by 5 bases, leaving 18 bases between them. There are 15 residues in the CDR3. Per germline, CDR1 SEHNR and CDR2 FQNEAQ (reference sequence). The CDR3 DNA reads TGTGCCAGCAGCCCCCCCGCGGGTTTCGGCGAGACCCAGTACTTC. Encoded protein: CASSPPAGFGETQYF.

V usage is TRBV28 and J usage is TRBJ1-1; 8 nucleotides align to TRBD1. This CDR3 is 15 amino acids long. The V and J ends lost 2 bases and 0 bases, in that order; junction bases with no gene match: 2. Germline loops: CDR1 MDHEN, CDR2 SYDVKM. The CDR3 loop is CASSLGDRLNTEAFF. CDR3 bases: TGTGCCAGCAGTTTAGGGGACAGGTTGAACACTGAAGCTTTCTTT.

The chain carries TRBV27 and TRBJ1-5; D uncertain. There are 15 residues in the CDR3. The V gene lost 0 bases and the J gene lost 4 bases, with 10 bases spanning the gap. Germline loops: CDR1 MNHEY, CDR2 SMNVEV (reference sequence). CDR3 amino acids: CASSLSNVGNQPQHF. In DNA form, the CDR3 reads TGTGCCAGCAGTTTATCAAACGTTGGGAATCAGCCCCAGCATTTT.

This sequence joins TRBV21-1 and TRBJ2-4; the DNA was not used to check the table's D call, TRBD2. TRBV21-1 is a documented pseudogene. The CDR3 sequence is 18 residues long. The CDR3 reads CASSNELAGRTAKNIQYF. The CDR3 DNA follows: TGTGCCAGCAGCAATGAACTAGCGGGAAGAACAGCCAAAAACATTCAGTACTTC.

The chain recombines TRBV6-4 with TRBJ2-1; perhaps TRBD1 as D (6 bases). This CDR3 region has 15 residues. CDR1 is MRHNA and CDR2 is SNTAGT in the germline V gene. The V end was cut by 6 bases, the J end by 0 bases, with 12 bases between. The CDR3 region is CASRTDRLSYNEQFF. Written as DNA, the CDR3 is TGTGCCAGCAGGACCGACAGGCTCTCCTACAATGAGCAGTTCTTC.

This clone was seen a single time. CDR3 amino acids: CATSRDPRATNEKLFF. CDR3 sequence (DNA): TGTGCCACCAGCAGAGATCCCAGGGCAACTAATGAAAAACTGTTTTTT. The chain recombines TRBV15 with TRBJ1-4, with a weak D call TRBD1 (5 bases). The CDR3 contains 16 residues. Deletions cut 0 bases from V and 0 bases from J, with 8 bases between. Germline values: CDR1 LNHNV, CDR2 YYDKDF (reference sequence). Complete variable domain (other parts from reference TRBV15 and TRBJ1-4): DAMVIQNPRYQVTQFGKPVTLSCSQTLNHNVMYWYQQKSSQAPKLLFHYYDKDFNNEADTPDNFQSRRPNTSFCFLDIRSPGLGDTAMYLCATSRDPRATNEKLFFGSGTQLSVL.

This clone was observed a few times. The chain employs TRBV4-2 and TRBJ2-7; no clear D gene. Germline V CDR1 and CDR2: LGHNA, YNFKEQ. CDR3 length: 13 amino acids. V was clipped by 0 bases and J by 0 bases, with 3 bases between them. The CDR3 region is CASSQDASYEQYF. Here the CDR3 DNA reads TGTGCCAGCAGCCAAGATGCCTCCTACGAGCAGTACTTC.

The chain combines TRBV28 with TRBJ1-2; 8 bases line up with TRBD1. The CDR3 is made up of 13 amino acids. The V and J ends lost 6 bases and 4 bases, in that order; junction bases with no gene match: 4. The germline CDR1 and CDR2 sequences are MDHEN and SYDVKM. The CDR3 DNA sequence: TGTGCCAGCAGACAAGGGACAGGCTATGGCTACACCTTC. Translating it yields CASRQGTGYGYTF.

The count of this clone is one. The chain combines TRBV27 with TRBJ2-5; either TRBD1 or TRBD2 may fit D (7 bases each). Per the germline V gene, CDR1 is MNHEY and CDR2 is SMNVEV (reference sequence). V was pared by 10 bases and J by 5 bases, with 17 bases between. The CDR3 covers 13 residues. The CDR3 sequence is CATQGGWWETQYF. The DNA for the CDR3 is TGTGCCACCCAGGGGGGGTGGTGGGAGACCCAGTACTTC.

This sequence joins TRBV28 and TRBJ1-1; no firm D call. Germline values: CDR1 MDHEN, CDR2 SYDVKM. V lost 1 base, J lost 9 bases, and 9 bases lay in between. This CDR3 contains 12 residues. The CDR3 loop reads CASSLLLGQAFF. CDR3 coding DNA: TGTGCCAGCAGTTTATTATTAGGACAAGCTTTCTTT.

The chain employs TRBV18 and TRBJ1-4; 8 bases fit TRBD1. Germline CDR1 KGHSH, CDR2 LQKENI. Trimming at V came to 6 bases and at J to 4 bases, leaving 4 bases not matched to a gene. The CDR3 has 14 amino acids. CDR3 nucleotide sequence: TGTGCCAGCTCGTTGACAGGGGTTAATGAAAAACTGTTTTTT. Translating gives CASSLTGVNEKLFF.

The chain joins TRBV7-2 to TRBJ2-1, with TRBD2 identical over 10 bases. Germline CDR1 is SGHTA and CDR2 is FQGNSA. The V and J ends lost 5 bases and 7 bases, in that order; junction bases with no gene match: 11. There are 16 residues in the CDR3. The CDR3 region has the DNA TGTGCCAGCAGCCTCCAAGCGGGAGGGCCAGAAAATGAGCAGTTCTTC. Translation gives CASSLQAGGPENEQFF.

This rearrangement joins TRBV5-1 to TRBJ1-5; D gene ambiguous. The CDR3 has 13 residues. With 0 bases removed from V and 4 bases from J, the gap between germline ends came to 5 bases. CDR1 is SGHRS, CDR2 YFSETQ, per germline. The CDR3 bases are TGCGCCAGCAGCTTGGAGGTGAATCAGCCCCAGCATTTT. It yields the protein CASSLEVNQPQHF.

The chain recombines TRBV6-6 with TRBJ1-2, with 8 positions matching TRBD1. CDR3 length: 14 residues. Trimming removed 7 bases from V and 2 bases from J; junction bases left unmatched: 6. CDR1 MNHNY and CDR2 SVGAGI come from the germline V gene (reference sequence). CDR3 amino acids: CASTLRQGNYGYTF. The CDR3 nucleotides read TGTGCCAGCACCCTACGACAGGGGAACTATGGCTACACCTTC.

The chain has TRBV28 and TRBJ2-2, with 7 bases matching TRBD2. J lost 7 bases, V lost 1 base, and 0 bases had no gene match. Germline CDR1 MDHEN, CDR2 SYDVKM. The CDR3 has 13 amino acids. The CDR3 loop is CASSLSGGGELFF. CDR3 sequence (DNA): TGTGCCAGCAGTTTATCGGGGGGCGGGGAGCTGTTTTTT.

The chain uses TRBV11-3 and TRBJ2-3; D might be TRBD2 (6 bases). CDR3 length: 14 amino acids. Looked up from germline, CDR1 is SGHNT and CDR2 is YENEEA. Trimming cost V 5 bases and J 0 bases, with 9 bases left between them. This chain's CDR3 is CASSRGASTDTQYF. The CDR3 bases are TGTGCCAGCAGCCGCGGGGCTAGCACAGATACGCAGTATTTT. Filled out from reference TRBV11-3 and TRBJ2-3, the complete variable domain reads EAGVVQSPRYKIIEKKQPVAFWCNPISGHNTLYWYLQNLGQGPELLIRYENEEAVDDSQLPKDRFSAERLKGVDSTLKIQPAELGDSAVYLCASSRGASTDTQYFGPGTRLTVL.